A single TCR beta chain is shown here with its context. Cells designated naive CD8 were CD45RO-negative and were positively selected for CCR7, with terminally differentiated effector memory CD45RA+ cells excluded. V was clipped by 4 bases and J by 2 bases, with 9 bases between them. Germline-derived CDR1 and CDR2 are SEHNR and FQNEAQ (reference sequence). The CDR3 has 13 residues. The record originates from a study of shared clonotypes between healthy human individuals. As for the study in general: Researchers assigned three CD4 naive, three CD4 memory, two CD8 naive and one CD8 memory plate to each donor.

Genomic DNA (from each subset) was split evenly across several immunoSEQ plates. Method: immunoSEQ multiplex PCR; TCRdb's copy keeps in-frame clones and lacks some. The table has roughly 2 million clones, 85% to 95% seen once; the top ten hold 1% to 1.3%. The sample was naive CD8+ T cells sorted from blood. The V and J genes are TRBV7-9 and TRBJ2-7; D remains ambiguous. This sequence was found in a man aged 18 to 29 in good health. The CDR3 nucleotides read TGTGCCAGCAGCTCCCATCAGGCCTACGAGCAGTACTTC. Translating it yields CASSSHQAYEQYF.